These 8 T cell receptor beta chains came from one sample sequenced in a study of cytomegalovirus exposure and HLA in healthy donors. The table came from immunoSEQ multiplex PCR; TCRdb's copy has only in-frame clones and leaves some out. The sample yields over 90,000 clones, approximately 95% seen once. Sequencing input: PBMCs. These receptor sequences come from a woman under 30 in good health and CMV-seronegative.

The chain uses TRBV5-1 and TRBJ1-6; D is unresolved. This CDR3 has 15 residues. The germline V and J ends were trimmed by 3 bases and 10 bases, with 17 bases remaining between them. Germline loops: CDR1 SGHRS, CDR2 YFSETQ. The CDR3 region has the DNA TGCGCCAGCAGCTCGAGACCGGGAGGAGGGTCACCCCTCCACTTT. Translating it yields CASSSRPGGGSPLHF.

V is TRBV6-5 and J is TRBJ1-2; TRBD1 matches 7 bases. Germline V gene lookup returns CDR1 MNHEY and CDR2 SVGAGI. This CDR3 contains 15 residues. The J segment lost 8 bases and the V segment lost 4 bases, leaving 13 bases of the junction unmatched. The CDR3 coding sequence is TGTGCCAGCAGTTCCGGGGGACAGCTTTCGCGGGGCTACACCTTC. Residues: CASSSGGQLSRGYTF.

The chain recombines TRBV6-6 with TRBJ2-5, with D perhaps TRBD1 (5 bases). This CDR3 spans 13 amino acids. Germline V gene lookup returns CDR1 MNHNY and CDR2 SVGAGI (reference sequence). V was cut by 5 bases and J by 4 bases, with 11 bases left in between. CDR3 DNA: TGTGCCAGCAGTAGGACATGGGGAGAGACCCAGTACTTC. Protein product: CASSRTWGETQYF.

Note on this clone: The junction does not match germline at one end; this may be a read error. V gene TRBV7-7 combines with J gene TRBJ2-1; tentatively, D is TRBD2 (6 bases). Germline CDR1 SSHAT, CDR2 FNYEAQ (reference sequence). The CDR3 length is 14 residues. CDR3 in amino acids: CASSGGWTLNEQFF. In DNA form, the CDR3 reads TGTGCTAGCAGCGGAGGGTGGACGCTTAATGAGCAGTTCTTC.

CDR3 DNA sequence: TGTGCCAGTAGTATCGGTAAGGGGGACTATGGCTACACCTTC. It encodes CASSIGKGDYGYTF. This chain connects TRBV19 to TRBJ1-2; weak D call: TRBD1 (6 bases). The CDR3 spans 14 residues. With 3 bases removed from V and 3 bases from J, the gap between germline ends came to 11 bases. Per germline, CDR1 LNHDA and CDR2 SQIVND (reference sequence).

This clone came up once. V is TRBV18 and J is TRBJ2-7; D is unclear. CDR1 is KGHSH and CDR2 is LQKENI in the germline V gene. CDR3 length: 13 amino acids. V was trimmed by 0 bases and J by 12 bases, leaving 15 bases between them. The CDR3 nucleotides are TGTGCCAGCTCACCACCGAATGCTATTTCCCCGTACTTC. As protein: CASSPPNAISPYF.

V usage is TRBV9 and J usage is TRBJ1-6; D is undetermined. CDR1 and CDR2 from the germline V gene are SGDLS and YYNGEE. This CDR3 has 17 residues. V was cut by 0 bases and J by 2 bases, with 12 bases left in between. Written as DNA, the CDR3 is TGTGCCAGCAGCGTAGGCCGAGGGAGAACCTATAATTCACCCCTCCACTTT. Its translation is CASSVGRGRTYNSPLHF.

The rearrangement uses TRBV27 and TRBJ2-7, with TRBD1 matching 9 bases. The J segment lost 1 base and the V segment lost 6 bases, leaving 16 bases of the junction unmatched. CDR1 and CDR2 (germline): MNHEY, SMNVEV (reference sequence). This CDR3 has 18 amino acids. The CDR3 is CASRKGQGLIRISYEQYF. As DNA, the CDR3 is TGTGCCAGCAGGAAAGGACAGGGGTTGATCAGAATTTCCTACGAGCAGTACTTC.